This TCR beta chain was sequenced during a study of CD8+ T cells in alopecia areata. Five or six patients had their CD4+ cells sorted into CD25+CD127- cells. Germline-derived CDR1 and CDR2 are GTSNPN and SVGIG (reference sequence). After removal of 4 bases from V and 4 bases from J, the junction contained 3 bases not matched to a gene. This CDR3 comprises 13 residues. Study-level points and caveats: Alopecia totalis/universalis scalp especially showed more expanded CD8+ clones than normal scalp. Scalp specimens additionally yield sequences from normal skin's resident alphabeta T cells.

About this clone itself: Its antigen is currently unknown.

After isolation, RNA underwent reverse transcription to generate cDNA as the sequencing template. Data came from immunoSEQ multiplex PCR; TCRdb stores just in-frame clones and leaves some out. Of 30,000 to 40,000 clones listed, 45% to 65% are singletons. The source is a human donor with alopecia areata. This chain links TRBV30 with TRBJ2-3; 9 bases align to TRBD2. Sequencing was carried out using CD4+ Tregs sorted from blood. The CDR3 here is CAWKVAGADTQYF. The DNA of the CDR3 is TGTGCCTGGAAAGTAGCGGGAGCAGATACGCAGTATTTT.